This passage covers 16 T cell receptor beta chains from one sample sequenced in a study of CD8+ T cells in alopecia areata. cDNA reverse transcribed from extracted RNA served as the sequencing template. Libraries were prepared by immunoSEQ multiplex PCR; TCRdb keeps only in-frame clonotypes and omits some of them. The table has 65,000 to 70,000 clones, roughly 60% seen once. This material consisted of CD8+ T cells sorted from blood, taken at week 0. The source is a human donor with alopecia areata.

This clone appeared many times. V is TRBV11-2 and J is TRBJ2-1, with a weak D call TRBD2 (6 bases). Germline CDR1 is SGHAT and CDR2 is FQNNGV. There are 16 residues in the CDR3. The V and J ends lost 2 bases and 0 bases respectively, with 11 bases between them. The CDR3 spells CASSLRGGNSYNEQFF. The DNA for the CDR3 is TGTGCCAGCAGCTTAAGGGGCGGGAACTCCTACAATGAGCAGTTCTTC.

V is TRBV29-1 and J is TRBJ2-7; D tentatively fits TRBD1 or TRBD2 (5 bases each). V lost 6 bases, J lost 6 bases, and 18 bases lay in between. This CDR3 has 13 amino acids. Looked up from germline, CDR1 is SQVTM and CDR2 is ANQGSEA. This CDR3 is CSVRETGLGEQYF. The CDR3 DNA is TGCAGCGTGAGGGAAACAGGCCTGGGCGAGCAGTACTTC.

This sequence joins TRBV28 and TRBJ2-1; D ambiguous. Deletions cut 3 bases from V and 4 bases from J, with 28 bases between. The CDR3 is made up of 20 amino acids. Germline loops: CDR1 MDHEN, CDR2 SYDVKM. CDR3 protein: CASSFTPSIGEVQSYNEQFF. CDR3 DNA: TGTGCCAGCAGTTTCACCCCTTCAATTGGAGAAGTACAATCTTACAATGAGCAGTTCTTC.

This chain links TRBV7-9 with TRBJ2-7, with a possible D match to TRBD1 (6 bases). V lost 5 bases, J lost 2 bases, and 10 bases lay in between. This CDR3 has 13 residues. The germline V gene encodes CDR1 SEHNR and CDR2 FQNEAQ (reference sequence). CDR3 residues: CASSQGNPYEQYF. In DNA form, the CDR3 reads TGTGCCAGCAGCCAGGGGAACCCCTACGAGCAGTACTTC.

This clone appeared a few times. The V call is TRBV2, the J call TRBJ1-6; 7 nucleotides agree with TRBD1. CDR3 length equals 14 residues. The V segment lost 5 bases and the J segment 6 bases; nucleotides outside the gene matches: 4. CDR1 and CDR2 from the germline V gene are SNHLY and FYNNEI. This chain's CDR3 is CASSRTGFNSPLHF. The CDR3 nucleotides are TGTGCCAGCAGTAGGACAGGCTTTAATTCACCCCTCCACTTT.

The CDR3 nucleotides are TGTGCCAGCAGTTACTCGAGACCGGACACCGGGGAGCTGTTTTTT. Translated: CASSYSRPDTGELFF. The chain joins TRBV6-5 to TRBJ2-2; D ambiguous. CDR1 is MNHEY, CDR2 SVGAGI, per germline. This CDR3 has 15 amino acids. Trimming stripped 0 bases from V and 3 bases from J, with 8 bases between.

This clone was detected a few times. CDR3 residues: CASSLGLALQEQFF. The CDR3 nucleotides read TGTGCCAGCAGCCTGGGACTAGCGCTGCAGGAGCAGTTCTTC. The chain has TRBV2 and TRBJ2-1, with TRBD2 matching over 10 bases. CDR1 and CDR2 from the germline V gene are SNHLY and FYNNEI. Trimming at V came to 6 bases and at J to 10 bases, leaving 9 bases not matched to a gene. This CDR3 spans 14 amino acids.

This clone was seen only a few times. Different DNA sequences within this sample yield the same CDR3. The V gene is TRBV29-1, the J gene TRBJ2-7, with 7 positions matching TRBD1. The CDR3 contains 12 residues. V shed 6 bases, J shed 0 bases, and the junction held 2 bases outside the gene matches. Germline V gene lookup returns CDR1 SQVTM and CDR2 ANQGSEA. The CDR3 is CSVTGSSYEQYF. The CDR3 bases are TGCAGCGTGACAGGGAGCTCCTACGAGCAGTACTTC.

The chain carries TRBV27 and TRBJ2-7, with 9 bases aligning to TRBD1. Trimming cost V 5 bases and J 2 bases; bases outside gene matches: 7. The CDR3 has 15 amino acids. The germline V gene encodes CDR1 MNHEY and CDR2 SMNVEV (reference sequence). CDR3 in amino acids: CASSVGQGQTYEQYF. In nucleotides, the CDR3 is TGTGCCAGCAGTGTCGGACAGGGGCAAACCTACGAGCAGTACTTC.

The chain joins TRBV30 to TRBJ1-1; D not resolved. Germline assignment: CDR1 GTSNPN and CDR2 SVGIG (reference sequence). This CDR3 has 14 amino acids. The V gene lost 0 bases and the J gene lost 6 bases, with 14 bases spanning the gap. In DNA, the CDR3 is TGTGCCTGGAGTGTACAAAGAGGGATCCCTGAAGCTTTCTTT. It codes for CAWSVQRGIPEAFF.

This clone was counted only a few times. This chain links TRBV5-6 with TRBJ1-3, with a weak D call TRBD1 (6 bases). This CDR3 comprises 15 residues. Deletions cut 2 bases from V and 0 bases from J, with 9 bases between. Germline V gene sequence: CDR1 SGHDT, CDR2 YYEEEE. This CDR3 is CASSFTGSSGNTIYF. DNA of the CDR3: TGTGCCAGCAGCTTTACAGGGAGCTCTGGAAACACCATATATTTT.

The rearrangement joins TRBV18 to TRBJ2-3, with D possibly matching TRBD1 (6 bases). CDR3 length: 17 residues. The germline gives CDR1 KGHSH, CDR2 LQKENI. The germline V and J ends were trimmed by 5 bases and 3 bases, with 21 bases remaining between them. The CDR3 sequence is CASSSSGHPTGTDTQYF. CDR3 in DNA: TGTGCCAGCTCAAGCTCGGGACACCCGACGGGTACAGATACGCAGTATTTT.

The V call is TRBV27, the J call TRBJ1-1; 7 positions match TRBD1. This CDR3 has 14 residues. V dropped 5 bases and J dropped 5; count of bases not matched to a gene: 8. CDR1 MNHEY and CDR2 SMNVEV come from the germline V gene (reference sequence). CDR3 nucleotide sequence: TGTGCCAGCAGTCCGGAGGGACAGAGGACTGAAGCTTTCTTT. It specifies CASSPEGQRTEAFF.

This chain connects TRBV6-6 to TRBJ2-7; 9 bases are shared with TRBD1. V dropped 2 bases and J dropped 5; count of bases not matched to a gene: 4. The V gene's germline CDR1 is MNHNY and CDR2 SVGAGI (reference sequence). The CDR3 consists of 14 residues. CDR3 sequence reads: CASSYGTGLNEQYF. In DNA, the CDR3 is TGTGCCAGCAGTTACGGGACAGGGCTGAACGAGCAGTACTTC.

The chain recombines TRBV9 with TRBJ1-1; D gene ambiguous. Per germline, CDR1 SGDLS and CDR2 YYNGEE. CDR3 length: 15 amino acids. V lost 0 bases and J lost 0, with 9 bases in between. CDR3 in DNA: TGTGCCAGCAGCGTAGGGTTAGACATGAACACTGAAGCTTTCTTT. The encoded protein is CASSVGLDMNTEAFF.

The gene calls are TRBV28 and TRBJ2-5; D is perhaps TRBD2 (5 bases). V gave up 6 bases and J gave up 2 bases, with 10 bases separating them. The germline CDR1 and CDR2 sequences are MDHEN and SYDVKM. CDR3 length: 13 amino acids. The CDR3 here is CASRPGIQETQYF. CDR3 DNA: TGTGCCAGCAGACCCGGGATTCAAGAGACCCAGTACTTC.